The 8 T cell receptor beta chains listed next were all sequenced from one sample in a study of neoadjuvant nivolumab and ipilimumab in lung cancer. Generated by immunoSEQ multiplex PCR, the TCRdb table keeps only in-frame clones and is missing some. The sample gives some 43,000 clones, roughly 90% of which show up once; about 4% is in the top ten. The sample in question was blood, obtained before neoadjuvant nivolumab, alone or with ipilimumab. The source is an adult with non-small cell lung cancer. Some clones in this sample may be carry-over from other donors' samples.

V and J are TRBV6-6 and TRBJ1-5; D possibly corresponds to TRBD1 (5 bases). Trimming left V 6 bases short and J 6 bases short, with 9 bases between. Germline V lookup: CDR1 MNHNY, CDR2 SVGAGI (reference sequence). The CDR3 contains 12 residues. The CDR3 nucleotides read TGTGCCAGCAGACAAGGGGTTCAGCCCCAGCATTTT. This sequence encodes CASRQGVQPQHF.

The chain recombines TRBV18 with TRBJ2-7; 8 bases line up with TRBD2. V was clipped by 6 bases and J by 2 bases; unmatched bases: 12. Germline V lookup: CDR1 KGHSH, CDR2 LQKENI. There are 16 residues in the CDR3. Here the CDR3 reads CASSRFTSGRTYEQYF. DNA for the CDR3: TGTGCCAGCTCTCGTTTTACTAGCGGCCGGACCTACGAGCAGTACTTC.

The genes are TRBV2 and TRBJ2-5; tentative D call: TRBD2 (6 bases). Germline CDR1 is SNHLY and CDR2 is FYNNEI. V dropped 0 bases and J dropped 10 bases, with 21 bases sitting between them. There are 16 residues in the CDR3. This CDR3 is CASSEAPSGTPAGQYF. As DNA, the CDR3 is TGTGCCAGCAGTGAAGCCCCCAGTGGGACCCCAGCGGGCCAGTACTTC.

This clone was counted once. The rearrangement uses TRBV7-3 and TRBJ2-2, with D possibly TRBD2 on 6 matching bases. Germline V gene data show CDR1 as SGHTA and CDR2 as FQGTGA. There are 13 residues in the CDR3. Trimming shortened V by 2 bases and J by 9 bases, and 10 bases separated the two germline ends. The CDR3 nucleotides read TGTGCCAGCAGCTTAGCGGGAAACAGGGAGCTGTTTTTT. Translating it yields CASSLAGNRELFF.

Here the CDR3 reads CASSQFGQGVTDTQYF. CDR3 coding DNA: TGCGCCAGCAGCCAATTCGGACAGGGGGTCACAGATACGCAGTATTTT. The V and J genes are TRBV4-3 and TRBJ2-3; 10 bases are shared with TRBD1. Trimming cost V 2 bases and J 2 bases; bases outside gene matches: 4. This CDR3 region has 16 residues. From germline, CDR1 is LGHNA and CDR2 YSLEER.

V usage is TRBV11-2 and J usage is TRBJ2-3; 10 bases agree with TRBD2. CDR1 and CDR2 from the germline V gene are SGHAT and FQNNGV. The junction had 5 bases not matched to a gene; V was cut back by 6 bases and J by 2 bases. The CDR3 is 15 amino acids. The CDR3 bases are TGTGCCAGCAGTCGACTAGCGGGCTCCACAGATACGCAGTATTTT. Translation gives CASSRLAGSTDTQYF.

V is TRBV30 and J is TRBJ2-1; no definite D call. This CDR3 has 14 residues. V gave up 0 bases and J gave up 5 bases, with 11 bases separating them. Germline V gene lookup returns CDR1 GTSNPN and CDR2 SVGIG (reference sequence). The CDR3 sequence: CAWSVRAVDNEQFF. For the CDR3, the DNA is TGTGCCTGGAGTGTACGGGCCGTGGACAATGAGCAGTTCTTC.

J is TRBJ2-6 and V is TRBV2; possibly TRBD1 for D (5 bases). Trimming shortened V by 4 bases and J by 1 base, and 14 bases separated the two germline ends. Germline lookup yields CDR1 SNHLY and CDR2 FYNNEI. The CDR3 has 17 amino acids. CDR3 DNA: TGTGCCAGCAGTGCAAGGGGAAAAAGGTCTGGGGCCAACGTCCTGACTTTC. This codes for CASSARGKRSGANVLTF. Drawing the rest from reference TRBV2 and TRBJ2-6, the complete variable domain is EPEVTQTPSHQVTQMGQEVILRCVPISNHLYFYWYRQILGQKVEFLVSFYNNEISEKSEIFDDQFSVERPDGSNFTLKIRSTKLEDSAMYFCASSARGKRSGANVLTFGAGSRLTVL.